This T cell receptor beta chain was found in a study of PD-1 blockade in mismatch repair-deficient tumors. Findings of the study overall: Tumor-resident clones, often undetectable pretreatment in blood, expanded then contracted after pembrolizumab.

Concerning this clone itself: As yet, its antigen is unknown.

Trimming took 4 bases from V and 1 from J, leaving 8 bases between them. Germline CDR1 reads SGHRS; CDR2 reads YFSETQ. CDR3 size: 13 residues. Sequencing used immunoSEQ multiplex PCR; TCRdb keeps in-frame clones, though not all of them. The table shows around 48,000 clones, with around 82% occurring only once. Sequencing used peripheral blood, obtained 4 weeks after starting pembrolizumab. The chain employs TRBV5-1 and TRBJ1-1; no definite D call. The TCR was taken from an adult with mismatch repair-deficient cancer. As DNA, the CDR3 is TGCGCCAGCAGCCCTCTCCGGAACACTGAAGCTTTCTTT. The encoded protein is CASSPLRNTEAFF.